These T cell receptor beta chains were read from a single sample in a study of T cell repertoires in cytomegalovirus infection. MiXCR was run by TCRdb on the reads, yielding one entry per CDR3 protein. The sample comprises 160,000 or so distinct CDR3 sequences, 17% of which are singletons, and around a sixth rests with the top ten. Material: CD8+ T cells from PBMCs. All receptors derive from a human donor in good health (CMV status not recorded). Some clones in this sample may be carry-over from other donors' samples. The conserved cysteine and the conserved F or W are not part of the CDR3 here. Fields, in order: J gene, V gene, CDR3 protein.

>TRBJ2-1|TRBV29-1
SVEDPTGLNEQF
>TRBJ2-5|TRBV12-5
ASGSEDGFQETQY
>TRBJ2-7|TRBV24-1
ATSDPPADEQY
>TRBJ2-5|TRBV13
ASSLSVRTVEHQETQY
>TRBJ2-7|TRBV27
ASSVHLVGSYEQY
>TRBJ2-1|TRBV6-2/TRBV6-3
ASSPSQDSYNEQF
>TRBJ2-4|TRBV28
ASSPTAGGPIKNIQY
>TRBJ2-1|TRBV7-9
ASSSALTGAYNEQF
>TRBJ2-7|TRBV19
ATRGQGLLYEQY
>TRBJ1-2|TRBV6-1
ASSEDRGGGYT
>TRBJ2-5|TRBV20-1
SARGTGSIAGDSVWETQY
>TRBJ1-1|TRBV15
ATSDSMNTEAF
>TRBJ2-7|TRBV28
ASSLFSGSDEQY
>TRBJ1-5|TRBV2
ASSVEGLVQPQH
>TRBJ2-1|TRBV10-3
AISEGRQGIYNEQF
>TRBJ1-5|TRBV6-2/TRBV6-3
ASRSVDRDLKH
>TRBJ2-1|TRBV9
ASSAGGSGRINGEQF
>TRBJ1-1|TRBV7-3
ASRAGANPNTEAF
>TRBJ2-5|TRBV7-2
ASSQGLGARETQY
>TRBJ2-5|TRBV6-2/TRBV6-3
ASSEPGLVSETQY
>TRBJ2-1|TRBV6-1
ASGQGVYNEQF
>TRBJ2-1|TRBV7-9
ASRSGLADEQF
>TRBJ2-2|TRBV7-8
ASSPEGSPGELF
>TRBJ2-7|TRBV5-6
ASSLGRATYEQY